The following is a T cell receptor (beta chain) sequence with its context. In assigning cohorts, the study relied on participant-reported clinical history. Original methodology: Amplification from reference gene primers served as the basis for estimated nucleated cell counts. The data were produced by immunoSEQ multiplex PCR, yet TCRdb's version contains in-frame clones alone and is incomplete. That table is the source of V, J and clone size, and D and trimming were worked out from the DNA. The sample consists of around 200,000 clones, 86% of them appearing once. CDR1 is SNHLY and CDR2 is FYNNEI in the germline V gene. The CDR3 has 15 amino acids. With 3 bases removed from V and 2 bases from J, the gap between germline ends came to 14 bases. This entry belongs to a study of blood T cell repertoires in COVID-19. Study at large: T cells, B-cell-depleted T cells, or PBMCs supplied cDNA or gDNA.

J is TRBJ2-7 and V is TRBV2; no clear D. The sequenced sample was PBMCs or T cells enriched from blood (not recorded which). This TCR derives from a man aged 40-55 years with acute COVID-19. The CDR3 nucleotides read TGTGCCAGCAGTGATCGTCCCTACCCCACCTACGAGCAGTACTTC. As protein: CASSDRPYPTYEQYF. Full variable domain (outside the CDR3, taken from reference TRBV2 and TRBJ2-7): EPEVTQTPSHQVTQMGQEVILRCVPISNHLYFYWYRQILGQKVEFLVSFYNNEISEKSEIFDDQFSVERPDGSNFTLKIRSTKLEDSAMYFCASSDRPYPTYEQYFGPGTRLTVT.